This T cell receptor (beta chain) is from a study of blood T cell repertoires in COVID-19. Background on the study: PBMCs, B-cell-depleted T cells, or T cells provided the cDNA or gDNA that made up the material.

Those enrolled, adults aged roughly 18 to 95 years, came from 24 US areas. In the original analysis: Nucleated cell counts were estimated from reference gene primer amplification. The data were produced by immunoSEQ multiplex PCR, yet TCRdb's version contains in-frame clones alone and is incomplete. D and trimming were read from the DNA, whereas the V and J calls and clone size are those reported in that table. Here the sample spans under 150,000 clones, 70% to 90% being singletons. The V segment lost 3 bases and the J segment 4 bases; nucleotides outside the gene matches: 10. Germline V gene data show CDR1 as SGDLS and CDR2 as YYNGEE. There are 16 residues in the CDR3.

Input material: PBMCs or T cells enriched from blood (not recorded which). The chain joins TRBV9 to TRBJ1-2; TRBD1 aligns across 9 bases. The source is a woman in her 30s with acute COVID-19. CDR3 DNA sequence: TGTGCCAGCAGCGCCAGTATGGGACAGGGTAGCTATGGCTACACCTTC. It translates to CASSASMGQGSYGYTF.